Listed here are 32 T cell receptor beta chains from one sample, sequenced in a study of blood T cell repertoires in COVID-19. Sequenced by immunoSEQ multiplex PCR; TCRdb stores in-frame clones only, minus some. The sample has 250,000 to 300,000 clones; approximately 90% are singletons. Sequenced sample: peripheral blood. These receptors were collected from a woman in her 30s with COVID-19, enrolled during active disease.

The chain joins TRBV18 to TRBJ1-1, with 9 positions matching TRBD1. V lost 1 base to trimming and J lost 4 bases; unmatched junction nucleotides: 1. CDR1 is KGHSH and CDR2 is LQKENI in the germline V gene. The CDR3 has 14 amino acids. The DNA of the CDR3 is TGTGCCAGCTCACCACTGACAGGGGGCACTGAAGCTTTCTTT. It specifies CASSPLTGGTEAFF.

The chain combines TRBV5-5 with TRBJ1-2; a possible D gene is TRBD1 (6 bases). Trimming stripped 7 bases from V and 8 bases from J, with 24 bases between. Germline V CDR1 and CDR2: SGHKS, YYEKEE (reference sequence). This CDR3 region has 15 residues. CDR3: CASVGAGTIRVGYTF. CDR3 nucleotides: TGTGCCAGCGTCGGGGCAGGGACAATCCGGGTAGGCTACACCTTC.

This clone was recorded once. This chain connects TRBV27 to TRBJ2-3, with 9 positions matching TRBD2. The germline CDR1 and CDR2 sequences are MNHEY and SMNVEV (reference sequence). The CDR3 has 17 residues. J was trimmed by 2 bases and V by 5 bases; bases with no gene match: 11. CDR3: CASSILSTSGITDTQYF. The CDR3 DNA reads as TGTGCCAGCAGTATCCTATCGACTAGCGGCATCACAGATACGCAGTATTTT.

CDR3 in amino acids: CASSASGGANTEAFF. CDR3 DNA: TGTGCCAGCAGTGCGTCAGGGGGCGCGAACACTGAAGCTTTCTTT. The chain uses TRBV27 and TRBJ1-1; 8 nucleotides match TRBD1. The CDR3 covers 15 residues. Germline trimming cut 5 bases from V and 1 base from J; bases unmatched to any gene: 6. The germline gives CDR1 MNHEY, CDR2 SMNVEV (reference sequence).

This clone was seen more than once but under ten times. The CDR3 DNA is TGTGCCAGCAGCCCAAGACAGGGACGCTATGGCTACACCTTC. Residues: CASSPRQGRYGYTF. V usage is TRBV7-9 and J usage is TRBJ1-2; the match to TRBD1 covers 7 bases. This CDR3 comprises 14 residues. Unmatched junction bases numbered 7, after V lost 5 bases and J lost 4 bases. Looked up from germline, CDR1 is SEHNR and CDR2 is FQNEAQ (reference sequence).

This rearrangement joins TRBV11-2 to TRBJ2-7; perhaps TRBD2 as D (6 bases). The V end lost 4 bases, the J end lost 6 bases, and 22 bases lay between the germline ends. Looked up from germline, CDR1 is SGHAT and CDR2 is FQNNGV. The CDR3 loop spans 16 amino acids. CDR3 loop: CASSYGSWDLAGEQYF. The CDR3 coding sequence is TGTGCCAGCAGCTACGGAAGTTGGGACTTGGCGGGCGAGCAGTACTTC.

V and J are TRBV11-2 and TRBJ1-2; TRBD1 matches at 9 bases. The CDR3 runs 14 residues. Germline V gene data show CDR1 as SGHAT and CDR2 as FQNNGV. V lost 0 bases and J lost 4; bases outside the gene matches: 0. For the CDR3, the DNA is TGTGCCAGCAGCTTAGAGGGACAGGGCTATGGCTACACCTTC. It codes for CASSLEGQGYGYTF.

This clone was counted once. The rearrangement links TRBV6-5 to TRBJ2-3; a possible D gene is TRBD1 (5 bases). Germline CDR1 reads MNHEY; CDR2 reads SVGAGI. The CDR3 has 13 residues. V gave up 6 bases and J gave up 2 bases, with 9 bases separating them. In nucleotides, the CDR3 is TGTGCCAGCAGACCCAGGGTCACAGATACGCAGTATTTT. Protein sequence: CASRPRVTDTQYF.

The CDR3 DNA is TGTGCCAGCGGCTCCGGAGGGCTTGGGGCCAACGTCCTGACTTTC. This sequence encodes CASGSGGLGANVLTF. The genes are TRBV28 and TRBJ2-6; a weak D match, TRBD2 (6 bases). CDR3 size: 15 residues. In germline, CDR1 is MDHEN, CDR2 SYDVKM. V dropped 8 bases and J dropped 3 bases, with 14 bases sitting between them.

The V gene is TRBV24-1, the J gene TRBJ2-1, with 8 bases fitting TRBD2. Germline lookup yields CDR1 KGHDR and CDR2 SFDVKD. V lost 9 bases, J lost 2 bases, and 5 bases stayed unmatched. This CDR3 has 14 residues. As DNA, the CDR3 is TGTGCCACCGGGAAGGGACTAGCCTACAATGAGCAGTTCTTC. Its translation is CATGKGLAYNEQFF.

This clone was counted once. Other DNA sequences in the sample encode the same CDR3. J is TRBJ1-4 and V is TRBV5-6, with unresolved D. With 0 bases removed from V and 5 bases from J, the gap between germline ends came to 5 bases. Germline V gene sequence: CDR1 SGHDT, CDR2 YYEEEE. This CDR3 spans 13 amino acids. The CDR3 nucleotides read TGTGCCAGCAGCTTGGGGCTGAATGAAAAACTGTTTTTT. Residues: CASSLGLNEKLFF.

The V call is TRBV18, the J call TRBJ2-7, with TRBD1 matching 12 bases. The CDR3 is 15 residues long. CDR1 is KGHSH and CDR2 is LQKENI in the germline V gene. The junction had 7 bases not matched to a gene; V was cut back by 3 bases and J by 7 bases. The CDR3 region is CASSPGDRGLKEQYF. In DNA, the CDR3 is TGTGCCAGCTCACCCGGGGACAGGGGGCTAAAAGAGCAGTACTTC. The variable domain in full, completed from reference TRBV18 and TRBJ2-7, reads NAGVMQNPRHLVRRRGQEARLRCSPMKGHSHVYWYRQLPEEGLKFMVYLQKENIIDESGMPKERFSAEFPKEGPSILRIQQVVRGDSAAYFCASSPGDRGLKEQYFGPGTRLTVT.

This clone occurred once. The CDR3 DNA reads TGTGCCAGTAGGTGGACTAGCGGGACCCCCTACAATGAGCAGTTCTTC. Translation: CASRWTSGTPYNEQFF. J is TRBJ2-1 and V is TRBV19, with 12 bases matching TRBD2. Looked up from germline, CDR1 is LNHDA and CDR2 is SQIVND (reference sequence). CDR3 length equals 16 residues. The V and J ends lost 6 bases and 2 bases, in that order; junction bases with no gene match: 5. Based on the CDR3 plus reference TRBV19 and TRBJ2-1, the full variable domain is DGGITQSPKYLFRKEGQNVTLSCEQNLNHDAMYWYRQDPGQGLRLIYYSQIVNDFQKGDIAEGYSVSREKKESFPLTVTSAQKNPTAFYLCASRWTSGTPYNEQFFGPGTRLTVL.

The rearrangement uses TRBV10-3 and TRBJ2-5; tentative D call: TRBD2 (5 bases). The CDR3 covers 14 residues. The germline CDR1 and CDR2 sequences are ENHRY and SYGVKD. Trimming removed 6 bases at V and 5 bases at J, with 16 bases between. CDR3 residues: CAIRDSDEGETQYF. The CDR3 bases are TGTGCCATCAGGGATTCCGATGAGGGTGAGACCCAGTACTTC.

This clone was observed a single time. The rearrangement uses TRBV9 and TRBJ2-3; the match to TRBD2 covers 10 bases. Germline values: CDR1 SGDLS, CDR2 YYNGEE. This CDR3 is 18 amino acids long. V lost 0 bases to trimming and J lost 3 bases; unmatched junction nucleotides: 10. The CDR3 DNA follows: TGTGCCAGCAGCGTAGTAGGAGCGGGAGGGCCGGGGACAGATACGCAGTATTTT. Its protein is CASSVVGAGGPGTDTQYF. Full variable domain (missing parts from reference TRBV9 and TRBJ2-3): DSGVTQTPKHLITATGQRVTLRCSPRSGDLSVYWYQQSLDQGLQFLIQYYNGEERAKGNILERFSAQQFPDLHSELNLSSLELGDSALYFCASSVVGAGGPGTDTQYFGPGTRLTVL.

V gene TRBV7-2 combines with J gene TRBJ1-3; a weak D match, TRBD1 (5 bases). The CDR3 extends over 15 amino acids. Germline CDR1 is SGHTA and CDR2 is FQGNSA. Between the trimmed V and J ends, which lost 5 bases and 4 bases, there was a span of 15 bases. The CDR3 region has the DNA TGTGCCAGCAGCCGGACACGGGGGAGCGGAAACACCATATATTTT. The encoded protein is CASSRTRGSGNTIYF.

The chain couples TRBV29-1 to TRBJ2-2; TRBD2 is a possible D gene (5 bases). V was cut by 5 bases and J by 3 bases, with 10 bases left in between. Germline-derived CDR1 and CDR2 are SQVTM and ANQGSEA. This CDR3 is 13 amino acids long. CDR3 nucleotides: TGCAGCGTTCGGGGTCTTTACACCGGGGAGCTGTTTTTT. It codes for CSVRGLYTGELFF.

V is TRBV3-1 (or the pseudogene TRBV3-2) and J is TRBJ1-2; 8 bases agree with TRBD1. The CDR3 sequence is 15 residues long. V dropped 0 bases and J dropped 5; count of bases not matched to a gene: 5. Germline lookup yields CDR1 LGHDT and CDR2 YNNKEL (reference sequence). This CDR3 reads CASSQDLQGAYGYTF. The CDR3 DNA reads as TGTGCCAGCAGCCAAGATCTTCAGGGGGCGTATGGCTACACCTTC.

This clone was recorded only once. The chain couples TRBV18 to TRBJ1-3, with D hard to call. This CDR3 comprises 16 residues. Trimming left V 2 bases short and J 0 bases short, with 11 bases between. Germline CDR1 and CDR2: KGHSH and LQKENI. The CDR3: CASSPTQESSGNTIYF. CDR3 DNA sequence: TGTGCCAGCTCACCAACCCAAGAGAGCTCTGGAAACACCATATATTTT.

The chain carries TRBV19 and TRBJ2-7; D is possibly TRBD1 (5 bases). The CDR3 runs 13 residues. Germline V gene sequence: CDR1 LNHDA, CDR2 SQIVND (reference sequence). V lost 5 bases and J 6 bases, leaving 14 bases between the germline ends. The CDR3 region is CASSLQEFREQYF. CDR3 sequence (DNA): TGTGCCAGTAGTTTACAGGAATTTCGCGAGCAGTACTTC. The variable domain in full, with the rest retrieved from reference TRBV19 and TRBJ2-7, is DGGITQSPKYLFRKEGQNVTLSCEQNLNHDAMYWYRQDPGQGLRLIYYSQIVNDFQKGDIAEGYSVSREKKESFPLTVTSAQKNPTAFYLCASSLQEFREQYFGPGTRLTVT.

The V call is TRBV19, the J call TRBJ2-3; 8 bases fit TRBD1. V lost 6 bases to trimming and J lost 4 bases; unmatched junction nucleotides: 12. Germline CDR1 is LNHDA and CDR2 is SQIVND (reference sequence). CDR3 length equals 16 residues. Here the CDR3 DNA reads TGTGCCAGTAGCGATCCCGGACAGGGTGGGCCAGATACGCAGTATTTT. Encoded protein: CASSDPGQGGPDTQYF.

CDR3 protein: CASSLARSKYAEAFF. As DNA, the CDR3 is TGTGCCAGCAGCCTTGCCCGAAGCAAGTACGCTGAAGCTTTCTTT. The chain employs TRBV7-9 and TRBJ1-1; unclear D gene. CDR1 is SEHNR, CDR2 FQNEAQ, per germline (reference sequence). Trimming pared 5 bases from V and 6 bases from J, leaving 19 bases between. The CDR3 consists of 15 residues. Full variable domain (rest looked up from reference TRBV7-9 and TRBJ1-1): DTGVSQNPRHKITKRGQNVTFRCDPISEHNRLYWYRQTLGQGPEFLTYFQNEAQLEKSRLLSDRFSAERPKGSFSTLEIQRTEQGDSAMYLCASSLARSKYAEAFFGQGTRLTVV.

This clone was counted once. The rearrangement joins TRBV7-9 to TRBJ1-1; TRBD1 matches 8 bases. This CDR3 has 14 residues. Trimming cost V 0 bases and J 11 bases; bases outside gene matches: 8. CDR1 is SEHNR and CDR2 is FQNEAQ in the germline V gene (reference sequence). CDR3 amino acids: CASSLAAGGYTAFF. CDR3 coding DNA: TGTGCCAGCAGCTTAGCTGCAGGGGGCTATACTGCTTTCTTT.

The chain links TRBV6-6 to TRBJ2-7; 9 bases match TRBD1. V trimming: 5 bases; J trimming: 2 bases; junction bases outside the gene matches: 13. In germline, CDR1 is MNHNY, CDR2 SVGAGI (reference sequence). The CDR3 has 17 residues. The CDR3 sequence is CASSLRVGGTGPYEQYF. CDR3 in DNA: TGTGCCAGCAGTCTCCGAGTTGGGGGGACAGGGCCCTACGAGCAGTACTTC.

The CDR3: CASSLEGSTYEQYF. CDR3 bases: TGTGCCAGCAGCTTGGAGGGGTCCACCTACGAGCAGTACTTC. V is TRBV5-4 and J is TRBJ2-7; D is possibly TRBD1 (5 bases). This CDR3 region has 14 residues. Germline values: CDR1 SGHNT, CDR2 YYREEE (reference sequence). V was shortened by 0 bases and J by 2 bases, with 9 bases between the two germline ends.

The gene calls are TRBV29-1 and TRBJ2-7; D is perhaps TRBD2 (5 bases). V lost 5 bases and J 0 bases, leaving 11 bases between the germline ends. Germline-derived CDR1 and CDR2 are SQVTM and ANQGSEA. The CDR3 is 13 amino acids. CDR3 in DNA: TGCAGCGTTCGAGCCGGGGTCTCCTACGAGCAGTACTTC. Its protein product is CSVRAGVSYEQYF.

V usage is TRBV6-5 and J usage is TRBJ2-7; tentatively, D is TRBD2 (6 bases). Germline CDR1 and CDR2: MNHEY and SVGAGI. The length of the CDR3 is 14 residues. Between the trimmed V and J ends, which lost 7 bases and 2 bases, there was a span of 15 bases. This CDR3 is CASTPGTSTYEQYF. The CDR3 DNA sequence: TGTGCCAGCACTCCTGGGACTTCCACCTACGAGCAGTACTTC.

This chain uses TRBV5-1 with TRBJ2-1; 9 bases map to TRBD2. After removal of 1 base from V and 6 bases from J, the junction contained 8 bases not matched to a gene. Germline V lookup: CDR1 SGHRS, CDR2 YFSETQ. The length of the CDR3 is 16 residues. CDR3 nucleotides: TGCGCCAGCAGCTTGTATTTGCGGGAGGGCATCAATGAGCAGTTCTTC. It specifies CASSLYLREGINEQFF.

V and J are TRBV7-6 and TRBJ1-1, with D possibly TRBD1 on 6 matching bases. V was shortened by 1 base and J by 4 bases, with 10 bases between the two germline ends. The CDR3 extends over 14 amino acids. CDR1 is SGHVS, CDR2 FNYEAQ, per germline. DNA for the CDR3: TGTGCCAGCAGCTTAGAGGGGGGGGGCACTGAAGCTTTCTTT. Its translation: CASSLEGGGTEAFF.

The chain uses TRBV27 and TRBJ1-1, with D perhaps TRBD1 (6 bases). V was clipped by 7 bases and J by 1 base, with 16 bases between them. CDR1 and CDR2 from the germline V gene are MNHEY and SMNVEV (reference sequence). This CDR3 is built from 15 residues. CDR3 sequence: CASTLSTGTNTEAFF. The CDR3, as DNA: TGTGCCAGCACCCTCTCAACAGGGACGAACACTGAAGCTTTCTTT.

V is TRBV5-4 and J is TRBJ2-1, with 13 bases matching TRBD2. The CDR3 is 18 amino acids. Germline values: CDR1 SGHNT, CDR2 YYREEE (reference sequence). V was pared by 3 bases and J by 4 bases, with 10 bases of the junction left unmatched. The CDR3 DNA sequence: TGTGCCAGCAGCTCTGGACAGGAGGGACTAGCGGGATACAATGAGCAGTTCTTC. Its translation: CASSSGQEGLAGYNEQFF.

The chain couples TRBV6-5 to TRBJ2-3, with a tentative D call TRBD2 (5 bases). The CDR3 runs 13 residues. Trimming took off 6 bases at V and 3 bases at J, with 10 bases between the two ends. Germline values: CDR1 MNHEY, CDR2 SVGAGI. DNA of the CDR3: TGTGCCAGCAGGAGCGGAGAAACAGATACGCAGTATTTT. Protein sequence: CASRSGETDTQYF.